This TCR beta chain was documented in a study of CD8 T cells in ankylosing spondylitis. TCRdb itself ran the 5' RACE reads through MiXCR, one entry per CDR3 protein. Among 310,000 or so distinct CDR3 sequences listed, about 19% were seen once. This clonotype was seen repeatedly, ten times or more. The V gene lost 4 bases and the J gene lost 5 bases, with 12 bases spanning the gap. The CDR3 length is 15 residues. Germline V gene sequence: CDR1 LNHNV, CDR2 YYDKDF (reference sequence). This chain links TRBV15 with TRBJ1-6; possible D gene TRBD1, 5 bases. The receptor's source is a male donor with ankylosing spondylitis or in good health (not recorded which). The specimen was blood, either unsorted or a sorted T cell fraction (not recorded which). CDR3 loop: CATSIGTGNNSPLHF. As DNA, the CDR3 is TGTGCCACCAGCATAGGCACAGGAAATAATTCACCCCTCCACTTT.